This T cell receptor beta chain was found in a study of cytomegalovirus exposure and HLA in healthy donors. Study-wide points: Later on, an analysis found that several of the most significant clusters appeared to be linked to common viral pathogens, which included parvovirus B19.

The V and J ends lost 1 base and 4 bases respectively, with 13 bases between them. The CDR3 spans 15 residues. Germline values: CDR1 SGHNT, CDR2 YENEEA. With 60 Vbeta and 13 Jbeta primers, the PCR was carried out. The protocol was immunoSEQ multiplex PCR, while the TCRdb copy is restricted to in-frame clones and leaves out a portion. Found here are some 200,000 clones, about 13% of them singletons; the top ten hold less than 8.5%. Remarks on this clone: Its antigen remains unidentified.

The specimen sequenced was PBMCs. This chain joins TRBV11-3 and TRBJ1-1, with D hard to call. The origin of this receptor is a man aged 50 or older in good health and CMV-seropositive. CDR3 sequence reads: CASSLGSTPGTEAFF. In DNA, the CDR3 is TGTGCCAGCAGCTTAGGTTCGACACCCGGCACTGAAGCTTTCTTT.